This T cell receptor (beta chain) was captured in a study of regulatory T cells in long-lasting Graves disease. Germline CDR1 is SGHRS and CDR2 is YFSETQ. The CDR3 is 17 amino acids. V was shortened by 0 bases and J by 5 bases, with 20 bases between the two germline ends. Arm-PCR of CDR3 regions and iRepertoire HTBI primers were the basis on which TCR beta libraries were built. TCRdb analysed the multiplex PCR reads with MiXCR anew, one entry per CDR3 protein. Of about 450,000 distinct CDR3 sequences listed, 20% to 25% were seen once; the top ten hold about a quarter. This clonotype was detected only a few times. Regarding time point: persistent/refractory GD, antithyroid drugs over 5 years with positive TRAb. From PBMCs, RNA was extracted and then used to make the TCR library.

The sequence was obtained from a female donor with Graves disease. Here the sequenced sample was peripheral blood mononuclear cells (PBMCs), taken when the disease was refractory, from a patient treated with antithyroid drugs. The genes are TRBV5-1 and TRBJ1-1; TRBD1 is a possible D gene (5 bases). DNA of the CDR3: TGCGCCAGCAGCTTGGCCTCCATGGGGGGTGTCGGGACTGAAGCTTTCTTT. This sequence encodes CASSLASMGGVGTEAFF.